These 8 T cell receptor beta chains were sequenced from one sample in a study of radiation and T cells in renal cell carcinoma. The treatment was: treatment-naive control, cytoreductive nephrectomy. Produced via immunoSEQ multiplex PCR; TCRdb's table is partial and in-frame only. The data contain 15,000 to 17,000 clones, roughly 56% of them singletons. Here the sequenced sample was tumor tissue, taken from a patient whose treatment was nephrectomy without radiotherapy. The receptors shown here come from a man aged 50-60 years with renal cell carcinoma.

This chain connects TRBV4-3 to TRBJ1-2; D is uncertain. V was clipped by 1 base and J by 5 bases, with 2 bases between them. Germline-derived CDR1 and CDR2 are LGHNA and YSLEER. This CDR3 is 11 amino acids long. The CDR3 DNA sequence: TGCGCCAGCAGCCAAGGGTATGGCTACACCTTC. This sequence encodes CASSQGYGYTF.

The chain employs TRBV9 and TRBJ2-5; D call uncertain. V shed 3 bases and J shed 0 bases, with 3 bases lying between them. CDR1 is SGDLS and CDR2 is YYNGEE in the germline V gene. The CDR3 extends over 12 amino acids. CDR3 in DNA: TGTGCCAGCAGCGCCCACCAAGAGACCCAGTACTTC. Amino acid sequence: CASSAHQETQYF. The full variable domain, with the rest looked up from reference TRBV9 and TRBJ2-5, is DSGVTQTPKHLITATGQRVTLRCSPRSGDLSVYWYQQSLDQGLQFLIQYYNGEERAKGNILERFSAQQFPDLHSELNLSSLELGDSALYFCASSAHQETQYFGPGTRLLVL.

The CDR3 DNA reads TGTGCCAGCAGTGGAGACAAGTGGAAAGGCCAGTACTTC. Protein product: CASSGDKWKGQYF. The chain uses TRBV2 and TRBJ2-5; D is uncertain. CDR3 length: 13 residues. Germline CDR1 and CDR2: SNHLY and FYNNEI. V lost 4 bases and J lost 10, with 16 bases in between.

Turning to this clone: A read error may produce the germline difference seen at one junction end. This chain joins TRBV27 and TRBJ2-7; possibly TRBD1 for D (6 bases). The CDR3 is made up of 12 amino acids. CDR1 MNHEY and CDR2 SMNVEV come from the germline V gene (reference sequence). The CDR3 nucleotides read TGTGCCAGTGGGGGACACTCCGACGAGCAGTACTTC. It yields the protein CASGGHSDEQYF.

This CDR3 reads CASSGGSGTSGTDTQYF. The CDR3 DNA is TGCGCCAGCAGCGGGGGTTCAGGGACTAGCGGGACAGATACGCAGTATTTT. V is TRBV5-1 and J is TRBJ2-3, with 12 bases lining up with TRBD2. V was pared by 4 bases and J by 3 bases, with 9 bases of the junction left unmatched. The CDR3 runs 17 residues. The germline V gene encodes CDR1 SGHRS and CDR2 YFSETQ.

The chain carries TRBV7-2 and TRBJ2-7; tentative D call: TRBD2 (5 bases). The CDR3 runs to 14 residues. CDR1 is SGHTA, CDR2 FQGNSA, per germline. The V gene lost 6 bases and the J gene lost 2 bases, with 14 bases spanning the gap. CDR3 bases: TGTGCCAGCAGTCAAATCGGACTTACCTACGAGCAGTACTTC. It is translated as CASSQIGLTYEQYF. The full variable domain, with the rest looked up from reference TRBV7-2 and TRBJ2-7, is GAGVSQSPSNKVTEKGKDVELRCDPISGHTALYWYRQSLGQGLEFLIYFQGNSAPDKSGLPSDRFSAERTGGSVSTLTIQRTQQEDSAVYLCASSQIGLTYEQYFGPGTRLTVT.

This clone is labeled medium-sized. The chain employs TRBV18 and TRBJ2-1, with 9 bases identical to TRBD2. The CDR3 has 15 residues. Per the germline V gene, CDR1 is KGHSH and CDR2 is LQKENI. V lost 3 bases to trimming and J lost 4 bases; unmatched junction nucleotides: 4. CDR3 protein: CASSPRTSAYNEQFF. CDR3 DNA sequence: TGTGCCAGCTCACCTCGGACTAGCGCTTACAATGAGCAGTTCTTC.

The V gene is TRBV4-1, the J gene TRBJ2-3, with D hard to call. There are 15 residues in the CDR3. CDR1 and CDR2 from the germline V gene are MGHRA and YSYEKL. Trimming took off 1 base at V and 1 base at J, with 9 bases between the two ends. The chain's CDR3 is CASSQVSAGTDTQYF. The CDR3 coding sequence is TGCGCCAGCAGCCAAGTCTCCGCGGGCACAGATACGCAGTATTTT.